The clone carrying this TCR beta chain was detected only a few times. The antigen is unknown. This is likely a read error, given that the CDR3 carries no conserved phenylalanine or tryptophan at its end. The record originates from a study of breast tumors, draining lymph nodes, adjacent tissues. Findings of the study overall: Data fit most tumor T cells coming from lymph node, expanding in tumor. Tumor TCR diversity was below lymph nodes but above nontumor tissue. Tumor and nontumor repertoires were significantly more similar in luminal-like than in basal-like breast cancer. That most tumor T cells come from lymph nodes remained unproven.

TCRdb used MiXCR to reprocess the multiplex PCR reads, holding one entry per CDR3 protein. The sample gives hundreds of thousands of distinct CDR3 sequences, roughly 30% of which show up once; 1.4% is in the top ten. This CDR3 has 13 amino acids. Germline CDR1 and CDR2: SGDLS and YYNGEE. The lymph nodes were axillary draining lymph nodes from breast cancer patients. V gene TRBV9 combines with J gene TRBJ2-7, with D possibly matching TRBD2 (6 bases). What was sequenced was axillary lymph node tissue. This clonotype was sampled from a female donor with breast cancer. Some clones in this sample may be carry-over from other donors' samples. CDR3 amino acids: CVSSVGPGDEQYS. In DNA form, the CDR3 reads TGTGTCAGCAGCGTAGGCCCGGGGGACGAGCAGTACTCC.